These 27 T cell receptor beta chains originate from one sample sequenced in a study of shared clonotypes between healthy human individuals. Libraries were prepared by immunoSEQ multiplex PCR; TCRdb keeps only in-frame clonotypes and omits some of them. Of approximately 500,000 clones in the sample, approximately 79% are singletons; the top ten hold under 15%. Sequenced sample: PBMCs. The receptor source for this set is a woman aged 35 to 49 in good health. Some clones in this sample may be carry-over from other donors' samples.

The rearrangement links TRBV28 to TRBJ2-7, with D possibly being TRBD1 (6 bases). Germline V lookup: CDR1 MDHEN, CDR2 SYDVKM. V gave up 4 bases and J gave up 3 bases, with 16 bases separating them. This CDR3 is 15 amino acids long. The CDR3 region is CASSYWDMADYEQYF. CDR3 DNA sequence: TGTGCCAGCAGTTATTGGGACATGGCGGACTACGAGCAGTACTTC.

The rearrangement joins TRBV4-1 to TRBJ2-5; D call uncertain. V was pared by 4 bases and J by 2 bases, with 8 bases between. CDR3 size: 13 residues. The germline gives CDR1 MGHRA, CDR2 YSYEKL. CDR3 region: CASSPHRQETQYF. The CDR3 DNA is TGCGCCAGCAGCCCTCATAGACAAGAGACCCAGTACTTC.

DNA for the CDR3: TGTGCCAGCAGGACTAGCGGGAGGGCGCATGAGCAGTTCTTC. Translating it yields CASRTSGRAHEQFF. The chain links TRBV11-2 to TRBJ2-1; 14 nucleotides align to TRBD2. Germline CDR1 is SGHAT and CDR2 is FQNNGV. V shed 6 bases, J shed 8 bases, and the junction held 3 bases outside the gene matches. The CDR3 runs to 14 residues.

This clone occurred once. This chain connects TRBV2 to TRBJ2-1; D gene unclear. Trimming took off 6 bases at V and 1 base at J, with 7 bases between the two ends. The CDR3 is made up of 13 amino acids. Germline V gene sequence: CDR1 SNHLY, CDR2 FYNNEI. CDR3 in DNA: TGTGCCAGCAGCGGACGGTCCTACAATGAGCAGTTCTTC. This translates into CASSGRSYNEQFF.

V is TRBV19 and J is TRBJ2-6; the D is unclear. The CDR3 runs to 15 residues. Germline V gives CDR1 LNHDA, CDR2 SQIVND (reference sequence). The ends were cut back, 7 bases at V and 4 bases at J, with 14 bases in the middle. In DNA, the CDR3 is TGTGCCAGTATTAATAGCTGGTCCGGGGCCAACGTCCTGACTTTC. Translating gives CASINSWSGANVLTF.

This sequence joins TRBV6-1 and TRBJ2-1; TRBD2 matches at 9 bases. Trimming removed 1 base from V and 5 bases from J; junction bases left unmatched: 3. Germline CDR1 and CDR2: MNHNS and SASEGT. The CDR3 extends over 15 amino acids. CDR3 protein: CASSEGLAAHNEQFF. The CDR3 bases are TGTGCCAGCAGTGAAGGACTAGCGGCACACAATGAGCAGTTCTTC.

This sequence joins TRBV7-2 and TRBJ2-7; 11 nucleotides agree with TRBD2. The CDR3 runs to 15 residues. With 3 bases clipped from V and 0 bases from J, the junction kept 1 base outside the gene matches. Per germline, CDR1 SGHTA and CDR2 FQGNSA. The CDR3 bases are TGTGCCAGCAGCTTGGGACTAGCGGCCTCCTACGAGCAGTACTTC. Protein product: CASSLGLAASYEQYF.

This chain links TRBV5-6 with TRBJ1-1; D gene unclear. From germline, CDR1 is SGHDT and CDR2 YYEEEE. The CDR3 length is 13 residues. With 3 bases removed from V and 3 bases from J, the gap between germline ends came to 9 bases. The CDR3 reads CASSYDTDTEAFF. CDR3 DNA: TGTGCCAGCAGCTATGATACAGACACTGAAGCTTTCTTT.

The rearrangement links TRBV28 to TRBJ1-2; D is possibly TRBD1 (5 bases). V lost 6 bases, J lost 9 bases, and 14 bases lay in between. CDR1 MDHEN and CDR2 SYDVKM come from the germline V gene. The CDR3 has 12 amino acids. CDR3 coding DNA: TGTGCCAGCAGCCCCAACGAGGGGAGCTACACCTTC. This translates into CASSPNEGSYTF.

This rearrangement joins TRBV5-4 to TRBJ2-5; D is uncertain. Germline assignment: CDR1 SGHNT and CDR2 YYREEE (reference sequence). V lost 2 bases and J lost 11, with 13 bases in between. CDR3 length equals 12 residues. The CDR3 protein is CASSFFGGQQYF. DNA for the CDR3: TGTGCCAGCAGCTTCTTCGGCGGCCAGCAGTACTTC.

About this clone: Other DNA sequences within the sample encode an identical CDR3. The chain has TRBV30 and TRBJ1-2; perhaps TRBD1 as D (5 bases). Germline V gene sequence: CDR1 GTSNPN, CDR2 SVGIG (reference sequence). Trimming removed 3 bases from V and 5 bases from J, with 13 bases in between. This CDR3 contains 13 residues. CDR3 sequence: CAWSAGTDYGYTF. Written as DNA, the CDR3 is TGTGCCTGGAGCGCCGGGACGGATTATGGCTACACCTTC. Full variable domain (outside the CDR3, taken from reference TRBV30 and TRBJ1-2): SQTIHQWPATLVQPVGSPLSLECTVEGTSNPNLYWYRQAAGRGLQLLFYSVGIGQISSEVPQNLSASRPQDRQFILSSKKLLLSDSGFYLCAWSAGTDYGYTFGSGTRLTVV.

The rearrangement joins TRBV28 to TRBJ2-1; TRBD2 is a possible D gene (5 bases). CDR3 length: 12 residues. Germline CDR1 is MDHEN and CDR2 is SYDVKM. The V gene lost 6 bases and the J gene lost 8 bases, with 11 bases spanning the gap. CDR3 sequence reads: CASSGKSDEQFF. CDR3 sequence (DNA): TGTGCCAGCAGCGGGAAAAGCGATGAGCAGTTCTTC.

This chain joins TRBV29-1 and TRBJ1-5; 7 positions match TRBD1. This CDR3 has 13 amino acids. From germline, CDR1 is SQVTM and CDR2 ANQGSEA. Trimming took 4 bases from V and 5 from J; bases not matched to a gene: 5. Written as DNA, the CDR3 is TGCAGCGTTGGAAGGGGGCGCGATCAGCCCCAGCATTTT. This codes for CSVGRGRDQPQHF.

This rearrangement joins TRBV6-4 to TRBJ2-4; 9 bases line up with TRBD1. This CDR3 contains 17 residues. Trimming took 0 bases from V and 1 from J; bases not matched to a gene: 4. Looked up from germline, CDR1 is MRHNA and CDR2 is SNTAGT. As DNA, the CDR3 is TGTGCCAGCAGTGACTCTCACAGGGGGCATGCCAAAAACATTCAGTACTTC. This translates into CASSDSHRGHAKNIQYF.

This chain uses TRBV6-5 with TRBJ2-5; D is possibly TRBD1 (5 bases). This CDR3 spans 12 amino acids. CDR1 and CDR2 (germline): MNHEY, SVGAGI. With 6 bases removed from V and 9 bases from J, the gap between germline ends came to 14 bases. DNA for the CDR3: TGTGCCAGCAGCCCAGGGATAGGGGCCCAGTACTTC. It yields the protein CASSPGIGAQYF.

In this sample, this clone turned up a few times. The rearrangement links TRBV5-6 to TRBJ2-3; either TRBD1 or TRBD2 may supply D (5 bases each). Germline CDR1 and CDR2: SGHDT and YYEEEE. The ends were cut back, 3 bases at V and 4 bases at J, with 9 bases in the middle. The CDR3 has 13 residues. The DNA of the CDR3 is TGTGCCAGCAGCTCCCCGGGGCCAGATACGCAGTATTTT. Its translation: CASSSPGPDTQYF. Together with reference TRBV5-6 and TRBJ2-3, the CDR3 gives the full variable domain: DAGVTQSPTHLIKTRGQQVTLRCSPKSGHDTVSWYQQALGQGPQFIFQYYEEEERQRGNFPDRFSGHQFPNYSSELNVNALLLGDSALYLCASSSPGPDTQYFGPGTRLTVL.

This clone has ten or more counts. The CDR3 is CASSQSYEQYF. The CDR3 DNA reads TGTGCCAGCAGTCAAAGCTACGAGCAGTACTTC. The chain is built from TRBV14 and TRBJ2-7, with unresolved D. Trimming took off 6 bases at V and 3 bases at J, with 6 bases between the two ends. Germline-derived CDR1 and CDR2 are SGHDN and FVKESK. There are 11 residues in the CDR3.

The rearrangement links TRBV10-3 to TRBJ2-7; D assignment may be TRBD1 or TRBD2 (5 bases each). Germline CDR1 reads ENHRY; CDR2 reads SYGVKD. Trimming left V 0 bases short and J 2 bases short, with 14 bases between. The length of the CDR3 is 16 residues. The CDR3 DNA follows: TGTGCCATCAGTGAGTCGGTGGGGGTCGTCGCCTACGAGCAGTACTTC. Translating it yields CAISESVGVVAYEQYF.

This sequence joins TRBV6-5 and TRBJ1-1; 9 nucleotides match TRBD1. This CDR3 spans 14 amino acids. Germline CDR1 and CDR2: MNHEY and SVGAGI. Germline trimming cut 6 bases from V and 4 bases from J; bases unmatched to any gene: 6. The DNA of the CDR3 is TGTGCCAGCAGCCGAGACAGGGGGAGCACTGAAGCTTTCTTT. Encoded protein: CASSRDRGSTEAFF.

This clone was seen only a few times. The chain carries TRBV6-5 and TRBJ1-1, with D unclear. V was cut by 0 bases and J by 1 base, with 6 bases left in between. The length of the CDR3 is 14 residues. Per the germline V gene, CDR1 is MNHEY and CDR2 is SVGAGI. Written as DNA, the CDR3 is TGTGCCAGCAGTTACTCGAACAGGAACACTGAAGCTTTCTTT. Its protein is CASSYSNRNTEAFF.

This clone was found a few times. The chain links TRBV11-3 to TRBJ2-1, with D hard to call. V was clipped by 1 base and J by 2 bases, with 9 bases between them. This CDR3 spans 15 amino acids. Germline V gene sequence: CDR1 SGHNT, CDR2 YENEEA. The chain's CDR3 is CASSLGGSPYNEQFF. As DNA, the CDR3 is TGTGCCAGCAGCTTAGGGGGTTCTCCCTACAATGAGCAGTTCTTC.

The rearrangement links TRBV9 to TRBJ2-1; 10 bases match TRBD1. V gave up 0 bases and J gave up 8 bases; unmatched junction bases: 11. This CDR3 region has 17 residues. Germline V gene lookup returns CDR1 SGDLS and CDR2 YYNGEE. The CDR3 DNA follows: TGTGCCAGCAGCGTAGGGATCGGGACAGGGGTAGGCGATGAGCAGTTCTTC. Its protein is CASSVGIGTGVGDEQFF. Based on the CDR3 plus reference TRBV9 and TRBJ2-1, the full variable domain is DSGVTQTPKHLITATGQRVTLRCSPRSGDLSVYWYQQSLDQGLQFLIQYYNGEERAKGNILERFSAQQFPDLHSELNLSSLELGDSALYFCASSVGIGTGVGDEQFFGPGTRLTVL.

The rearrangement links TRBV4-3 to TRBJ2-3, with no clear D. V was trimmed by 0 bases and J by 2 bases, leaving 18 bases between them. Per germline, CDR1 LGHNA and CDR2 YSLEER. There are 18 residues in the CDR3. The CDR3 DNA follows: TGCGCCAGCAGCCAAGATTTTTCTCCCCAAGGGTACACAGATACGCAGTATTTT. This sequence encodes CASSQDFSPQGYTDTQYF.

The chain carries TRBV2 and TRBJ2-2; 7 positions agree with TRBD1. Germline assignment: CDR1 SNHLY and CDR2 FYNNEI. J gave up 8 bases and V 6 bases, and 9 bases lay outside the gene matches. This CDR3 comprises 14 residues. This chain's CDR3 is CASSLDRARGELFF. DNA of the CDR3: TGTGCCAGCAGCCTTGACAGGGCGAGGGGGGAGCTGTTTTTT. Variable domain in full (rest from reference TRBV2 and TRBJ2-2): EPEVTQTPSHQVTQMGQEVILRCVPISNHLYFYWYRQILGQKVEFLVSFYNNEISEKSEIFDDQFSVERPDGSNFTLKIRSTKLEDSAMYFCASSLDRARGELFFGEGSRLTVL.

The chain links TRBV7-9 to TRBJ2-3; D gene unclear. This CDR3 has 15 amino acids. The V end was cut by 3 bases, the J end by 0 bases, with 10 bases between. The germline gives CDR1 SEHNR, CDR2 FQNEAQ (reference sequence). The CDR3 here is CASSFVARSTDTQYF. In DNA, the CDR3 is TGTGCCAGCAGCTTCGTGGCCAGGAGCACAGATACGCAGTATTTT.

This chain connects TRBV2 to TRBJ2-5; TRBD2 is a possible D gene (5 bases). The J call may be faulty, since TRBJ2-7 better matches the DNA end. CDR1 and CDR2 (germline): SNHLY, FYNNEI. There are 11 residues in the CDR3. The CDR3 loop is CASTREYEQYF. CDR3 in DNA: TGTGCCAGCACTAGGGAGTACGAGCAGTACTTC.

The chain is built from TRBV21-1 and TRBJ2-2; TRBD1, the D gene given by the table, was not confirmed from the DNA. TRBV21-1 is a known pseudogene. The CDR3 is 14 amino acids. The CDR3, as DNA: TGTGCCAGCAGAAAGGGACAGCCCACCGGGGAGCTGTTTTTT. It is translated as CASRKGQPTGELFF.